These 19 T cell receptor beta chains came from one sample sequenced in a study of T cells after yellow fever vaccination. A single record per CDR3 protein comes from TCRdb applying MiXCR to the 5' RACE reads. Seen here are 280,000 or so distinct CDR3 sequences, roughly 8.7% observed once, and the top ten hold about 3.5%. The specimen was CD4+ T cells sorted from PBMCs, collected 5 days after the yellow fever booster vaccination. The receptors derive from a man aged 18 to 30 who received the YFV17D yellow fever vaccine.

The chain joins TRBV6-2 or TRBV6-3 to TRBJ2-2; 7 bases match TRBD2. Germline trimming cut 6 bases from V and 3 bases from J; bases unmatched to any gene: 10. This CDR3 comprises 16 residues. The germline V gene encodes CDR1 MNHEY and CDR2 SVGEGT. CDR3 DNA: TGTGCCAGCAGCGTCAACGGGGGGTCGTACACCGGGGAGCTGTTTTTT. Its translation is CASSVNGGSYTGELFF.

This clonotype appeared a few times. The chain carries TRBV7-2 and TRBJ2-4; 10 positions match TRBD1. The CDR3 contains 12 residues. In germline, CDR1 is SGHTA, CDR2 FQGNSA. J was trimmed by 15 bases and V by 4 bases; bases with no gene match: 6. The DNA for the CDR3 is TGTGCCAGCAGCTCAAGGGACAGGGGTCTGTACTTC. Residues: CASSSRDRGLYF.

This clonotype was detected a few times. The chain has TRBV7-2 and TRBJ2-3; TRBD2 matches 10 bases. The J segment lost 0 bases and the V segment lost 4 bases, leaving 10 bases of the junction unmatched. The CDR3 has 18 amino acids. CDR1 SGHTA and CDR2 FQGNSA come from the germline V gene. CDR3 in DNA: TGTGCCAGCAGCTACCTCCCTAGCGGGGGATCTAGCACAGATACGCAGTATTTT. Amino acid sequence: CASSYLPSGGSSTDTQYF. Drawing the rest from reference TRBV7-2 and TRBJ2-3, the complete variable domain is GAGVSQSPSNKVTEKGKDVELRCDPISGHTALYWYRQSLGQGLEFLIYFQGNSAPDKSGLPSDRFSAERTGGSVSTLTIQRTQQEDSAVYLCASSYLPSGGSSTDTQYFGPGTRLTVL.

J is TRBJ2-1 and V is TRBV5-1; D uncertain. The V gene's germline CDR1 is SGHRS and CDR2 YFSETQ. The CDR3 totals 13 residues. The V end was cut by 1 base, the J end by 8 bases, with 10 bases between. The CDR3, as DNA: TGCGCCAGCAGCTTGAAGTCACCCCATGAGCAGTTCTTC. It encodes CASSLKSPHEQFF. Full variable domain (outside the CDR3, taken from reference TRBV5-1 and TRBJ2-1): KAGVTQTPRYLIKTRGQQVTLSCSPISGHRSVSWYQQTPGQGLQFLFEYFSETQRNKGNFPGRFSGRQFSNSRSEMNVSTLELGDSALYLCASSLKSPHEQFFGPGTRLTVL.

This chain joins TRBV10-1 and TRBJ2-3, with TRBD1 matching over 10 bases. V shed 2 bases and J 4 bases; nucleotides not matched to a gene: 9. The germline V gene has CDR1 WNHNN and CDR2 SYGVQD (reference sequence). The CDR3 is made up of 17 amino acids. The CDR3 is CASSEALTGTGADTQYF. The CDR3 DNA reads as TGCGCCAGCAGTGAGGCCCTGACCGGGACAGGGGCAGATACGCAGTATTTT.

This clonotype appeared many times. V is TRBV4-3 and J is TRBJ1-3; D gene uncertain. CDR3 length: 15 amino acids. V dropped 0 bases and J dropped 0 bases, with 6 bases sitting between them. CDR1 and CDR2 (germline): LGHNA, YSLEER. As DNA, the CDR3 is TGCGCCAGCAGCCAAGATGGGCTCTCTGGAAACACCATATATTTT. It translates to CASSQDGLSGNTIYF.

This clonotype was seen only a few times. The CDR3 coding sequence is TGTGCCAGCACACTCTCCGGGACAACTAACACCGGGGAGCTGTTTTTT. Protein: CASTLSGTTNTGELFF. The gene calls are TRBV27 and TRBJ2-2, with a weak D call TRBD1 (6 bases). Trimming shortened V by 7 bases and J by 2 bases, and 17 bases separated the two germline ends. Looked up from germline, CDR1 is MNHEY and CDR2 is SMNVEV (reference sequence). CDR3 length: 16 amino acids.

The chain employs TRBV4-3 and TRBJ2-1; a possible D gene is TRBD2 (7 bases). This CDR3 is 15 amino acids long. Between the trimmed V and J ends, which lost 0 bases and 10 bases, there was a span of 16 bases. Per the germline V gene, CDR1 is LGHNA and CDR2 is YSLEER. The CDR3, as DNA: TGCGCCAGCAGCCAAGAACTTTTCGGGGGGCACGAGCAGTTCTTC. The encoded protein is CASSQELFGGHEQFF.

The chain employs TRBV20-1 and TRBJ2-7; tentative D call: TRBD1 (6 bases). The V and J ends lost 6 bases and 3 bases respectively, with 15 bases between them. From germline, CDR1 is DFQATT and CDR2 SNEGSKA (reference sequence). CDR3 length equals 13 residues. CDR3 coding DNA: TGCAGTGCCCCTATGACAGGCCGCTACGAGCAGTACTTC. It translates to CSAPMTGRYEQYF.

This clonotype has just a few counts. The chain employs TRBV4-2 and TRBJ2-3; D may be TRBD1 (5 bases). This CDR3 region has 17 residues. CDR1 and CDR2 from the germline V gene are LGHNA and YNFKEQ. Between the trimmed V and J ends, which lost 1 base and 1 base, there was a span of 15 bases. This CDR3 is CASSQGTAGLRTDTQYF. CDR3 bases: TGTGCCAGCAGCCAAGGGACGGCAGGGCTCCGCACAGATACGCAGTATTTT.

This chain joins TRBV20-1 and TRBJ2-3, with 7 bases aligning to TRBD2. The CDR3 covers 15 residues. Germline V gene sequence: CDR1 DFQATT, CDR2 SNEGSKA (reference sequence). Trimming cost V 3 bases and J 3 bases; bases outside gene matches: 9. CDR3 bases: TGCAGTGCTAGGAACCCTAGGGAGGGTACAGATACGCAGTATTTT. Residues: CSARNPREGTDTQYF.

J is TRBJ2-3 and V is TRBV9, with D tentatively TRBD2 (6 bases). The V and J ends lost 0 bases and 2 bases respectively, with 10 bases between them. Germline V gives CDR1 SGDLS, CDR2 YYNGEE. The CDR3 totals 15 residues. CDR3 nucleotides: TGTGCCAGCAGCGTAGGTGGGGGGACCACAGATACGCAGTATTTT. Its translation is CASSVGGGTTDTQYF.

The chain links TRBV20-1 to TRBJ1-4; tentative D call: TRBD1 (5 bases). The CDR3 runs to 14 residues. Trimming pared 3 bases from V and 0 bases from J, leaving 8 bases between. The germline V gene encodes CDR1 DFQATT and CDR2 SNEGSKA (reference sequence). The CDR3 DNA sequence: TGCAGTGCTAGTTTGGGGGCAACTAATGAAAAACTGTTTTTT. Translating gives CSASLGATNEKLFF.

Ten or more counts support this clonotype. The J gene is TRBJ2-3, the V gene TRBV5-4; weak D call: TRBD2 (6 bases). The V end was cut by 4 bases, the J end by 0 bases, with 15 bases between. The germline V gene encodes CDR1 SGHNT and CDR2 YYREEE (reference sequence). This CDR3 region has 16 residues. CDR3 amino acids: CASSAGTDASTDTQYF. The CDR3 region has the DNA TGTGCCAGCAGCGCGGGGACGGATGCTAGCACAGATACGCAGTATTTT. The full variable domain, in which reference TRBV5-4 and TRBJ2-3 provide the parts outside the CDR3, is ETGVTQSPTHLIKTRGQQVTLRCSSQSGHNTVSWYQQALGQGPQFIFQYYREEENGRGNFPPRFSGLQFPNYSSELNVNALELDDSALYLCASSAGTDASTDTQYFGPGTRLTVL.

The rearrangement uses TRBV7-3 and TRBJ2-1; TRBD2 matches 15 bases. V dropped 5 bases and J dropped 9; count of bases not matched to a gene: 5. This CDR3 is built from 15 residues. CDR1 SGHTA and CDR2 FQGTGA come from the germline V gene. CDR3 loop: CASSPGLAGGGEQFF. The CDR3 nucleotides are TGTGCCAGCAGCCCGGGACTAGCGGGGGGAGGTGAGCAGTTCTTC.

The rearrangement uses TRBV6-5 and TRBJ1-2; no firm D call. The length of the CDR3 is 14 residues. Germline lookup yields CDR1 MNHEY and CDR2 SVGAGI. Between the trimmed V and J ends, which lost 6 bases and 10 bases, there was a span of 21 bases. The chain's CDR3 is CASRRGGSPYPYTF. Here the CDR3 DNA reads TGTGCCAGCAGACGTGGTGGCAGCCCCTATCCCTACACCTTC.

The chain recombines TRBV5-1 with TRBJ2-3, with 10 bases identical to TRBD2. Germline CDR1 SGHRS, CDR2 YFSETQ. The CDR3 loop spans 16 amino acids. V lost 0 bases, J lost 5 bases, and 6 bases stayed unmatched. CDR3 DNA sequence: TGCGCCAGCAGCTTGGCGCGTAGCGGGGGGATAGATACGCAGTATTTT. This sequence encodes CASSLARSGGIDTQYF.

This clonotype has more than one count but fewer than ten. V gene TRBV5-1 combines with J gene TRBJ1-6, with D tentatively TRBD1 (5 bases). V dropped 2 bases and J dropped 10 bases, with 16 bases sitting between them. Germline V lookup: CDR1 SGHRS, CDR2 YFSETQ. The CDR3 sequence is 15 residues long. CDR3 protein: CASSLWGGSDSPLHF. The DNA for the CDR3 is TGCGCCAGCAGCTTATGGGGGGGTAGCGACTCACCCCTCCACTTT.

CDR3 DNA sequence: TGTGCCAGCAGCTTATGGGGGGGGCCTGGGGCCAACGTCCTGACTTTC. This codes for CASSLWGGPGANVLTF. This chain links TRBV11-1 with TRBJ2-6, with a possible D match to TRBD2 (7 bases). Trimming pared 2 bases from V and 2 bases from J, leaving 10 bases between. Germline V gene data show CDR1 as SGHAT and CDR2 as FQDESV (reference sequence). The CDR3 is made up of 16 amino acids. Full variable domain (rest looked up from reference TRBV11-1 and TRBJ2-6): EAEVAQSPRYKITEKSQAVAFWCDPISGHATLYWYRQILGQGPELLVQFQDESVVDDSQLPKDRFSAERLKGVDSTLKIQPAELGDSAMYLCASSLWGGPGANVLTFGAGSRLTVL.